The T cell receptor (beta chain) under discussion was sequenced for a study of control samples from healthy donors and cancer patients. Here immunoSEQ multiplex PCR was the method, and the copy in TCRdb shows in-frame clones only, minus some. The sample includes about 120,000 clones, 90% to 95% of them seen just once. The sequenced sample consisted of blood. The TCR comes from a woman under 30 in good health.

The CDR3 bases are TGTGCCAGCAGCCGTTTGGGACAGACTAACTATGGCTACACCTTC. Amino acids: CASSRLGQTNYGYTF. The rearrangement joins TRBV14 to TRBJ1-2, with TRBD1 identical over 7 bases. V was clipped by 4 bases and J by 0 bases; unmatched bases: 5. CDR3 size: 15 residues. Germline assignment: CDR1 SGHDN and CDR2 FVKESK.